This TCR beta chain was retrieved from a study of cytomegalovirus exposure and HLA in healthy donors. The PCR was carried out with 60 Vbeta primers and 13 Jbeta primers. Data came from immunoSEQ multiplex PCR; TCRdb stores just in-frame clones and leaves some out. This sample carries 200,000 to 250,000 clones, 70% to 80% of them seen once, and the ten largest clones take 1.5% to 2%. Broader study findings: The majority of TCR sequences were rare, yet some public TCRs appeared in many donors. Researchers reportedly found TCR beta sequences accurately predicted most subjects' HLA-A and HLA-B alleles. An analysis was carried out later, and it reportedly showed fewer N-insertions in an Asian-associated ancestry cluster than the roughly 700-donor mean.

Notes on this clone: The antigen remains unidentified.

Trimming left V 2 bases short and J 2 bases short, with 13 bases between. Germline loops: CDR1 SGHDT, CDR2 YYEEEE. The CDR3 has 15 amino acids. Material: PBMCs. This receptor was taken from a woman aged 25 to 39 in good health and CMV-seronegative. This chain connects TRBV5-6 to TRBJ1-2; the D is unclear. The CDR3 DNA is TGTGCCAGCAGCTTTGAGGTGCCGCAGAACTATGGCTACACCTTC. Its translation is CASSFEVPQNYGYTF.